The clone carrying this TCR beta chain occurred a few times. The germline V gene encodes CDR1 SGHNT and CDR2 YENEEA. V was trimmed by 3 bases and J by 7 bases, leaving 12 bases between them. There are 14 residues in the CDR3. In the authors' workflow: Estimation of nucleated cell counts relied on the amplification of reference gene primers. Clones were read by immunoSEQ multiplex PCR, and TCRdb kept only the in-frame ones, dropping some. The DNA gave D and trimming, while V, J and clone size come from that table. Altogether approximately 160,000 clones are present, around 81% being singletons, with the ten largest covering 4.5% to 7.5%. This specimen belongs to a study of blood T cell repertoires in COVID-19.

J is TRBJ1-4 and V is TRBV11-3; D uncertain. The source material was PBMCs or T cells enriched from blood (not recorded which). The receptor comes from a man aged 35-49 years who had recovered from COVID-19. The CDR3 sequence: CASSFWTWGEKLFF. The CDR3 nucleotides read TGTGCCAGCAGCTTTTGGACTTGGGGTGAAAAACTGTTTTTT.